These T cell receptor beta chains were read from a single sample in a study of a mutant IDH1 vaccine in newly diagnosed glioma. The protocol was immunoSEQ multiplex PCR, while the TCRdb copy is restricted to in-frame clones and leaves out a portion. Among around 50,000 clones listed, about 88% were seen once. No antigen has been identified for these receptors. Here the sequenced sample was PBMCs, taken from a glioma patient whose treatment included an IDH1 peptide vaccine. The receptors here all came from a woman younger than 45 with glioma. Some clones in this sample may be carry-over from other donors' samples. CDR3s include the opening cysteine and the closing phenylalanine or tryptophan. The D gene is left open where the match is weak. Size values are once, few and many counts, or a class for expanded clones, and some rows have none.

size,V,D,J,CDR3,DNA
-,TRBV7-9,-,TRBJ1-5,CASSLAIPSANQPQHF,TGTGCCAGCAGCTTAGCCATCCCTTCAGCCAATCAGCCCCAGCATTTT
-,TRBV30,TRBD1,TRBJ1-5,CAWDRENQPQHF,TGTGCCTGGGACAGGGAGAATCAGCCCCAGCATTTT
-,TRBV13,-,TRBJ2-7,CASSSGGYYEQYF,TGTGCCAGCAGCTCGGGGGGCTACTACGAGCAGTACTTC
-,TRBV19,-,TRBJ2-3,CASSIEGRADTQYF,TGTGCCAGTAGTATAGAGGGTCGAGCAGATACGCAGTATTTT
-,TRBV15,-,TRBJ1-5,CATSLQRSSTWRNQPQHF,TGTGCCACCAGCTTGCAAAGGTCTTCCACCTGGAGGAATCAGCCCCAGCATTTT
-,TRBV5-1,TRBD2,TRBJ2-1,CASSLYSGRALNEQFF,TGCGCCAGCAGCCTCTATAGCGGGAGGGCTCTCAATGAGCAGTTCTTC
once,TRBV27,-,TRBJ1-4,CASSSGLVREKLFF,TGTGCCAGCAGTTCGGGGCTGGTGCGGGAAAAACTGTTTTTT
-,TRBV19,-,TRBJ1-1,CASRPPAAMNTEAFF,TGTGCCAGTAGACCTCCGGCTGCTATGAACACTGAAGCTTTCTTT
-,TRBV12-5,TRBD1,TRBJ2-2,CASGSGTDTGELFF,TGTGCTAGTGGTTCCGGGACAGACACCGGGGAGCTGTTTTTT
-,TRBV7-9,-,TRBJ1-4,CASSSRGGSEKLFF,TGTGCCAGCAGCTCAAGAGGGGGTTCTGAAAAACTGTTTTTT